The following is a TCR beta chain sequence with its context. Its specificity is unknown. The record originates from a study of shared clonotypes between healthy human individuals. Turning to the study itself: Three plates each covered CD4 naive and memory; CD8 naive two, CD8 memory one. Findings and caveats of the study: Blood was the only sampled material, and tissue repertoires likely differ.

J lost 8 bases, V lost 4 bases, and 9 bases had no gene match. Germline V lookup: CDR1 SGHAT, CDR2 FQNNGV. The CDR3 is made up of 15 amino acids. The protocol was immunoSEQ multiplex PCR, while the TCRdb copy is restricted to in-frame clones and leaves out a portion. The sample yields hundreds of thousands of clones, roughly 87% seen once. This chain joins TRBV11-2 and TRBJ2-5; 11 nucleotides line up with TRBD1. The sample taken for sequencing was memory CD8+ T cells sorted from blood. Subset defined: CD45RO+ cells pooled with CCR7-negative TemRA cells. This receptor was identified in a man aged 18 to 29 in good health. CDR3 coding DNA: TGTGCCAGCAGCTACGGACAGGGGGCGATCGAAACCCAGTACTTC. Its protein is CASSYGQGAIETQYF.